The clone carrying this T cell receptor beta chain has only a few counts. Its matching antigen is unknown. This sample was taken from a study of T-cell memory formation after mild COVID-19. General observations from the study: That cross-reactive memory joined was suggested by some responding clones appearing in pre-infection memory. Later expanders leaned CD4+, whereas clones that contracted between day 15 and 85 were balanced CD4/CD8. CD4+ clones that contracted lay mainly in CM and EM; CD8+ ones lay in EMRA.

TCRdb itself ran the 5' RACE reads through MiXCR, one entry per CDR3 protein. The sample lists approximately 150,000 distinct CDR3 sequences; less than 20% were seen once. The CDR3 length is 16 residues. V was clipped by 5 bases and J by 4 bases; unmatched bases: 11. This TCR came from an adult woman who had mild COVID-19 (a few samples of this study predate the infection). Cell type and time point are not known. The chain uses TRBV12-3 or TRBV12-4 and TRBJ2-1, with 7 positions matching TRBD2. The specimen sequenced was PBMCs or a T cell subset sorted from them (not recorded which). In nucleotides, the CDR3 is TGTGCCAGCAGTCCCCACGGGACTAATCAATACAATGAGCAGTTCTTC. Translating it yields CASSPHGTNQYNEQFF.